This T cell receptor beta chain was retrieved from a study of T-cell reconstitution after alpha-beta-depleted transplantation in children (dated by TCRdb to about 2016). Study-level background: Using TCR repertoire profiling, the study followed T-cell immune reconstitution in a quantitative way in children after TCRalphabeta/CD19-depleted allogeneic hematopoietic cell transplantation. General conclusions and limits of the study: Over subsequent months, a decline in hyperexpanded clone frequencies was noted, and after one year, T-cell counts and TCRbeta diversity were mostly ascribed to newly produced T cells. The apparently early recovery of alphabetaT-cell counts about two months after transplant reportedly depended on only several hundred rapidly expanded clones that came from non-depleted graft cells. In some patients, the high TCRbeta diversity seen at day 60 was put down to recipient T cells and intrathymic progenitors that had survived conditioning.

The library was generated by PCR. Sequencing relied on an Illumina HiSeq 2500. TCR libraries were prepared with molecular barcoding, using unique molecular identifiers to normalize TCRbeta repertoire quantification. The raw public reads went through TCRdb reprocessing: fastp at Q25, MiXCR clone calling, in-frame beta chains kept. Rows are unified per CDR3 protein, each entry keeping the most common DNA and genes. Counted in this sample were fewer than 750,000 distinct CDR3 sequences; 25% to 30% of them appeared once. The ten biggest clones cover about a third of the sample. The treatment or condition label on this specimen signifies: allogeneic hematopoietic cell transplantation with graft depleted of TCRalphabeta T cells and CD19 B cells. The children who served as transplant recipients had been given grafts of TCRalphabeta/CD19-depleted allogeneic hematopoietic cells. Trimming at the junction amounts to 5 bases on V and 5 bases on J, and the germline ends lie 12 bases apart. The CDR3 has 13 amino acids, counting the end cysteine and phenylalanine. This entry keeps only the CDR3 DNA: 39 bases, framed from base 1.

In regard to this clonotype: Its specific antigen is unknown. Per-base qualities were not stored, and no clone one base away is much larger.

The receptor chain draws on TRBV12-3 or TRBV12-4 and TRBJ1-1; the D gene is perhaps TRBD1, on 6 matching bases. The clonotype comes from a boy younger than two with Wiskott-Aldrich syndrome, due to receive a stem cell transplant. Specimen: PBMCs, collected before TCRalphabeta/CD19-depleted stem cell transplant. At the DNA level, the sequence is TGTGCCAGCAGTCCAGAGGGGGGGACTGAAGCTTTCTTT. This codes for CASSPEGGTEAFF.